This T cell receptor beta chain was recovered during a study of Graves' ophthalmopathy and Graves' hyperthyroidism. Clinicians made diagnoses from clinical symptoms, serum thyroxine, TRAb, thyroid ultrasound and orbital computed tomography. The V gene lost 2 bases and the J gene lost 0 bases, with 8 bases spanning the gap. The CDR3 contains 15 residues. The V gene's germline CDR1 is MNHEY and CDR2 SVGAGI. This clonotype is a singleton in its sample. The study amplified TCR beta CDR3 regions using RNA transcripts. The first round was an RT-PCR with HTBI primers, and the second round was a multiplex PCR. TCRdb fed the multiplex PCR reads into MiXCR, producing one record per CDR3 protein. The table lists under 400,000 distinct CDR3 sequences, roughly 15% of them singletons.

The TCR was taken from an adult man with Graves' ophthalmopathy. The chain joins TRBV6-5 to TRBJ1-3; D is ambiguous. The sample comprised peripheral blood. Here the CDR3 reads CASSYGGVSGNTIYF. CDR3 DNA: TGTGCCAGCAGTTACGGCGGGGTCTCTGGAAACACCATATATTTT.